This T cell receptor beta chain was profiled in a study of blood T cell repertoires in COVID-19. Here immunoSEQ multiplex PCR was the method, and the copy in TCRdb shows in-frame clones only, minus some. The sample consists of 70,000 or so clones, more than 85% of them appearing once. Germline-derived CDR1 and CDR2 are ENHRY and SYGVKD. This CDR3 has 13 amino acids. The V and J ends lost 9 bases and 5 bases, in that order; junction bases with no gene match: 5. The sequence came from a man aged 60-69 years with acute or convalescent COVID-19. The chain combines TRBV10-3 with TRBJ2-7; 12 nucleotides align to TRBD1. Material for sequencing was peripheral blood. In nucleotides, the CDR3 is TGTGCCATGGGTGGGACAGGGGGCGACGAGCAGTACTTC. It encodes CAMGGTGGDEQYF.